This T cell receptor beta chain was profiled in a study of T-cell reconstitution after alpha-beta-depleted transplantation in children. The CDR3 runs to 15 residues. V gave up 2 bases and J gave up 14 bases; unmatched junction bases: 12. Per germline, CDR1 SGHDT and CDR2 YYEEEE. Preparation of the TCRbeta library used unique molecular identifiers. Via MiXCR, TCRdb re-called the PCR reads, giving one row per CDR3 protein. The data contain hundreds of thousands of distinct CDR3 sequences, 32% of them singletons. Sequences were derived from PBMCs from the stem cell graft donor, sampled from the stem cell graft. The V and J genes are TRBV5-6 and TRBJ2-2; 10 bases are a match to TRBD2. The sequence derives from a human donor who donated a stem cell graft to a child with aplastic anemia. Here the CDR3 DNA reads TGTGCCAGCAGCTTCTGGGGACTAGCGCCCCCCGAACTGTTTTTT. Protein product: CASSFWGLAPPELFF.